Presented here are 3 T cell receptor beta chains from one specimen sequenced in a study of blood T cells in healthy people across ages. A sample-barcoded 5' primer and a J-beta primer mix were used in a second PCR of roughly 6 to 11 cycles. One entry per CDR3 protein results from TCRdb running MiXCR on the 5' RACE reads. The sample holds about 1.4 million distinct CDR3 sequences; around 59% are singletons and the top ten take more than 6%. Sequencing was done on a sample of blood. These receptors were obtained from a man younger than 35 in good health.

This clonotype was observed a few times. This sequence joins TRBV10-3 and TRBJ2-3, with D maybe TRBD1 (6 bases). Germline V gene lookup returns CDR1 ENHRY and CDR2 SYGVKD. The CDR3 runs to 16 residues. V was clipped by 5 bases and J by 1 base, with 16 bases between them. CDR3 DNA sequence: TGTGCCATCAGTAACGGACAGACAAAGGGCACAGATACGCAGTATTTT. It translates to CAISNGQTKGTDTQYF.

The chain carries TRBV15 and TRBJ1-6, with D uncertain. The CDR3 has 17 amino acids. Germline V gene lookup returns CDR1 LNHNV and CDR2 YYDKDF (reference sequence). The ends were cut back, 0 bases at V and 0 bases at J, with 9 bases in the middle. This chain's CDR3 is CATSRDQPSSYNSPLHF. The CDR3 nucleotides are TGTGCCACCAGCAGAGATCAGCCCAGCTCCTATAATTCACCCCTCCACTTT.

This clonotype occurred many times. This chain uses TRBV4-3 with TRBJ2-2, with D unresolved. The CDR3 loop spans 17 amino acids. Germline V CDR1 and CDR2: LGHNA, YSLEER. Trimming stripped 2 bases from V and 0 bases from J, with 13 bases between. This CDR3 reads CASSQTSTLSNTGELFF. In DNA, the CDR3 is TGCGCCAGCAGCCAAACCTCGACCCTATCGAACACCGGGGAGCTGTTTTTT.